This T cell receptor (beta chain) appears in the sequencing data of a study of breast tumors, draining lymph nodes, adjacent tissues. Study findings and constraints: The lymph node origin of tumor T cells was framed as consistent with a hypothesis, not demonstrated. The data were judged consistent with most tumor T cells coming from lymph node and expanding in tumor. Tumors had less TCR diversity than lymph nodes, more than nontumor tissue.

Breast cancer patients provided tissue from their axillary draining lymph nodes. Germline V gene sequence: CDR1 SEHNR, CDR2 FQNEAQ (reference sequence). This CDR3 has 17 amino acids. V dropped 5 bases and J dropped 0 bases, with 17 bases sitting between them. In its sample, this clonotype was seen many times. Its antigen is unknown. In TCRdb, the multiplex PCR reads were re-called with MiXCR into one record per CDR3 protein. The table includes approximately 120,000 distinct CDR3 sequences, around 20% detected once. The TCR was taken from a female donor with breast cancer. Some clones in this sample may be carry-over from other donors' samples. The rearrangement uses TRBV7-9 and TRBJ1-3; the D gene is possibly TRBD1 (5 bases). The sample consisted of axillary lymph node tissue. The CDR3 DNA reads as TGTGCCAGCAGCCCCCCCCGGACATCTGACTCTGGAAACACCATATATTTT. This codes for CASSPPRTSDSGNTIYF.